The 30 T cell receptor beta chains in this list originate from one sample, sequenced in a study of blood T cell repertoires in COVID-19 (dated by TCRdb to 2020 to 2021). Libraries were constructed by the immunoSEQ multiplex PCR assay. TCRdb obtained this table from immuneACCESS and retained in-frame rearrangements with V and J assigned. These tables miss some clones; where compared with another copy, unresolved V genes account for less than half of the shortfall, and the remainder is unexplained. For this sample there are about 270,000 clones; around 93% appear just once. Of the sample, approximately 2.7% falls within the top ten clones. The specimen sequenced was PBMCs or T cells enriched from blood (not recorded which). These receptors all stem from a man in his forties or fifties who had been exposed to COVID-19.

The chain links TRBV5-1 to TRBJ2-7, with TRBD2 matching 10 bases. From germline, CDR1 is SGHRS and CDR2 YFSETQ. The CDR3 totals 16 residues. V dropped 4 bases and J dropped 2; count of bases not matched to a gene: 9. The DNA of the CDR3 is TGCGCCAGCAGCGCCGGGGGGACTAGCGTACCCTACGAGCAGTACTTC. Protein product: CASSAGGTSVPYEQYF.

This chain joins TRBV30 and TRBJ2-1, with 7 bases matching TRBD2. From germline, CDR1 is GTSNPN and CDR2 SVGIG (reference sequence). J was trimmed by 6 bases and V by 0 bases; bases with no gene match: 2. CDR3 size: 13 residues. The CDR3 DNA is TGTGCCTGGAGTGTAGCGGGACTCAATGAGCAGTTCTTC. Amino acids: CAWSVAGLNEQFF. Complete variable domain (other parts from reference TRBV30 and TRBJ2-1): SQTIHQWPATLVQPVGSPLSLECTVEGTSNPNLYWYRQAAGRGLQLLFYSVGIGQISSEVPQNLSASRPQDRQFILSSKKLLLSDSGFYLCAWSVAGLNEQFFGPGTRLTVL.

A single count supports this clone. V usage is TRBV28 and J usage is TRBJ2-3; perhaps TRBD2 as D (6 bases). The CDR3 spans 14 residues. The V and J ends lost 6 bases and 2 bases respectively, with 12 bases between them. CDR1 is MDHEN and CDR2 is SYDVKM in the germline V gene. The CDR3, as DNA: TGTGCCAGCAGCCCCCTAGCGCTCACAGATACGCAGTATTTT. Its protein is CASSPLALTDTQYF.

The chain uses TRBV27 and TRBJ2-3; a weak D match, TRBD1 (5 bases). The CDR3 totals 16 residues. CDR1 and CDR2 (germline): MNHEY, SMNVEV (reference sequence). The V end was cut by 3 bases, the J end by 5 bases, with 18 bases between. The CDR3 loop reads CASSLSGLVPQDTQYF. CDR3 sequence (DNA): TGTGCCAGCAGTTTGTCAGGGTTGGTCCCACAAGATACGCAGTATTTT.

The chain employs TRBV5-1 and TRBJ2-5; possibly TRBD1 for D (5 bases). The CDR3 length is 15 residues. V gave up 0 bases and J gave up 1 base, with 10 bases separating them. Germline assignment: CDR1 SGHRS and CDR2 YFSETQ. CDR3 protein: CASSLAIGAQETQYF. The CDR3 coding sequence is TGCGCCAGCAGCTTGGCAATTGGGGCCCAAGAGACCCAGTACTTC.

The V and J genes are TRBV5-4 and TRBJ2-7; TRBD2 matches 11 bases. With V trimmed by 4 bases and J by 3 bases, 3 bases remained unmatched. Germline V gene sequence: CDR1 SGHNT, CDR2 YYREEE (reference sequence). This CDR3 is built from 14 residues. The CDR3: CASSTGTSGYEQYF. The CDR3 DNA sequence: TGTGCCAGCAGCACCGGGACTAGCGGCTACGAGCAGTACTTC.

The chain combines TRBV19 with TRBJ2-3, with D possibly being TRBD1 (5 bases). The CDR3 consists of 15 residues. The germline V gene has CDR1 LNHDA and CDR2 SQIVND (reference sequence). With 3 bases removed from V and 2 bases from J, the gap between germline ends came to 12 bases. The CDR3: CASSIAIGDTDTQYF. DNA for the CDR3: TGTGCCAGTAGTATTGCAATAGGGGACACAGATACGCAGTATTTT.

The CDR3 sequence is CASLRGGGANVLTF. As DNA, the CDR3 is TGTGCCAGCCTGAGGGGAGGTGGGGCCAACGTCCTGACTTTC. The genes are TRBV28 and TRBJ2-6; a weak D match, TRBD2 (6 bases). The germline V gene encodes CDR1 MDHEN and CDR2 SYDVKM. The CDR3 is made up of 14 amino acids. Between the trimmed V and J ends, which lost 8 bases and 3 bases, there was a span of 11 bases.

This sequence joins TRBV9 and TRBJ2-1; 7 bases fit TRBD2. Unmatched junction bases numbered 15, after V lost 3 bases and J lost 6 bases. CDR1 is SGDLS, CDR2 YYNGEE, per germline. The CDR3 contains 17 residues. CDR3 sequence (DNA): TGTGCCAGCAGCGGCCGTAGAGGGACTATTCTTGGCAATGAGCAGTTCTTC. It is translated as CASSGRRGTILGNEQFF.

The gene calls are TRBV7-9 and TRBJ1-1, with D unresolved. CDR1 is SEHNR, CDR2 FQNEAQ, per germline (reference sequence). The CDR3 runs to 11 residues. Trimming removed 10 bases at V and 7 bases at J, with 13 bases between. The CDR3 protein is CATSSGDEAFF. In nucleotides, the CDR3 is TGTGCCACGAGTAGCGGAGATGAAGCTTTCTTT.

This rearrangement joins TRBV9 to TRBJ1-2; a possible D gene is TRBD1 (5 bases). The CDR3 spans 12 residues. Germline assignment: CDR1 SGDLS and CDR2 YYNGEE. Trimming stripped 5 bases from V and 4 bases from J, with 9 bases between. The CDR3 spells CASRAGFYGYTF. In DNA, the CDR3 is TGTGCCAGCAGAGCAGGGTTCTATGGCTACACCTTC.

The chain uses TRBV19 and TRBJ1-5, with D hard to call. The CDR3 covers 14 residues. V was pared by 1 base and J by 4 bases, with 8 bases between. From germline, CDR1 is LNHDA and CDR2 SQIVND (reference sequence). The CDR3, as DNA: TGTGCCAGTAGTATAGCCAGAATTAATCAGCCCCAGCATTTT. Amino acids: CASSIARINQPQHF.

This rearrangement joins TRBV28 to TRBJ1-4; 7 bases are shared with TRBD1. The V and J ends lost 4 bases and 4 bases, in that order; junction bases with no gene match: 12. This CDR3 region has 17 residues. Per the germline V gene, CDR1 is MDHEN and CDR2 is SYDVKM. The CDR3 nucleotides are TGTGCCAGCAGTTACTTAAGTGGACAGGACCATAATGAAAAACTGTTTTTT. This sequence encodes CASSYLSGQDHNEKLFF.

The chain recombines TRBV5-5 with TRBJ2-4; 14 nucleotides align to TRBD2. Trimming cost V 0 bases and J 9 bases; bases outside gene matches: 8. The germline V gene encodes CDR1 SGHKS and CDR2 YYEKEE (reference sequence). There are 17 residues in the CDR3. This CDR3 reads CASSLVPTSGRESIQYF. In DNA, the CDR3 is TGTGCCAGCAGCTTGGTGCCGACTAGCGGGAGGGAGAGCATTCAGTACTTC.

CDR3 in amino acids: CASTHTRQGANEQYF. The CDR3 DNA reads as TGTGCCAGCACCCATACCAGACAGGGCGCTAACGAGCAGTACTTC. The chain carries TRBV28 and TRBJ2-7; 7 bases are shared with TRBD1. This CDR3 region has 15 residues. The J segment lost 5 bases and the V segment lost 7 bases, leaving 14 bases of the junction unmatched. The germline V gene encodes CDR1 MDHEN and CDR2 SYDVKM. The entire variable domain, with the rest obtained from reference TRBV28 and TRBJ2-7, is as follows: DVKVTQSSRYLVKRTGEKVFLECVQDMDHENMFWYRQDPGLGLRLIYFSYDVKMKEKGDIPEGYSVSREKKERFSLILESASTNQTSMYLCASTHTRQGANEQYFGPGTRLTVT.

The genes are TRBV9 and TRBJ2-3; 9 bases line up with TRBD2. The V gene end was trimmed by 0 bases and the J gene end by 5 bases; junction bases not matched to a gene: 10. The germline V gene has CDR1 SGDLS and CDR2 YYNGEE. This CDR3 is 17 amino acids long. For the CDR3, the DNA is TGTGCCAGCAGCGTAGCTAGAGCGGGAGGCCGTGGAGATACGCAGTATTTT. Its translation is CASSVARAGGRGDTQYF.

The chain is built from TRBV6-5 and TRBJ2-1, with 11 bases matching TRBD2. Trimming removed 5 bases from V and 4 bases from J; junction bases left unmatched: 4. The CDR3 is 15 amino acids. Germline CDR1 MNHEY, CDR2 SVGAGI. CDR3 sequence: CASSIRLAGYNEQFF. CDR3 nucleotide sequence: TGTGCCAGCAGTATCCGACTAGCGGGATACAATGAGCAGTTCTTC.

The rearrangement joins TRBV3-1 (or the pseudogene TRBV3-2) to TRBJ1-4, with 7 bases matching TRBD1. The CDR3 totals 17 residues. The germline V gene encodes CDR1 LGHDT and CDR2 YNNKEL (reference sequence). Losses at the gene ends were 1 base for V and 8 bases for J; bases not matched to a gene: 13. DNA for the CDR3: TGTGCCAGCAGCCAAGGGGGACAGCCCCACGCCGGGGAAAAACTGTTTTTT. Protein product: CASSQGGQPHAGEKLFF.

This chain uses TRBV19 with TRBJ2-2, with 7 positions matching TRBD2. Looked up from germline, CDR1 is LNHDA and CDR2 is SQIVND (reference sequence). Unmatched junction bases numbered 9, after V lost 3 bases and J lost 5 bases. The CDR3 totals 16 residues. The CDR3 DNA reads TGTGCCAGTAGTATTGGTCTAGCGGAGCTAACCGGGGAGCTGTTTTTT. Its protein is CASSIGLAELTGELFF.

The V and J genes are TRBV20-1 and TRBJ2-7; D may be TRBD1 (6 bases). Trimming shortened V by 3 bases and J by 2 bases, and 14 bases separated the two germline ends. The germline V gene has CDR1 DFQATT and CDR2 SNEGSKA (reference sequence). The CDR3 extends over 14 amino acids. The CDR3 spells CSASLDRSAYEQYF. DNA for the CDR3: TGCAGTGCTAGTTTGGACAGAAGTGCCTACGAGCAGTACTTC.

The genes are TRBV7-3 and TRBJ2-6; 7 positions agree with TRBD2. Germline CDR1 reads SGHTA; CDR2 reads FQGTGA. This CDR3 is built from 18 residues. Germline trimming cut 4 bases from V and 0 bases from J; bases unmatched to any gene: 9. The chain's CDR3 is CASSSGAGRGSGANVLTF. The CDR3 bases are TGTGCCAGCAGCTCCGGGGCAGGGAGGGGCTCTGGGGCCAACGTCCTGACTTTC.

The CDR3 region has the DNA TGTGCCAGCAGCCCAGGGACAGGTGGGGGGTCGACCTTC. Protein sequence: CASSPGTGGGSTF. The rearrangement links TRBV5-6 to TRBJ1-2; 8 positions match TRBD1. The ends lost 4 bases at V and 14 bases at J; junction bases unmatched: 13. Germline CDR1 SGHDT, CDR2 YYEEEE. There are 13 residues in the CDR3.

This clone was observed a single time. The V call is TRBV5-1, the J call TRBJ1-4; 9 positions match TRBD1. In germline, CDR1 is SGHRS, CDR2 YFSETQ. CDR3 length: 18 amino acids. V shed 0 bases and J 0 bases; nucleotides not matched to a gene: 6. CDR3 in amino acids: CASSLVGRTGATNEKLFF. In DNA, the CDR3 is TGCGCCAGCAGCTTGGTCGGGAGGACAGGGGCAACTAATGAAAAACTGTTTTTT. Complete variable domain (other parts from reference TRBV5-1 and TRBJ1-4): KAGVTQTPRYLIKTRGQQVTLSCSPISGHRSVSWYQQTPGQGLQFLFEYFSETQRNKGNFPGRFSGRQFSNSRSEMNVSTLELGDSALYLCASSLVGRTGATNEKLFFGSGTQLSVL.

This chain joins TRBV11-3 and TRBJ2-1; a weak D match, TRBD2 (5 bases). CDR1 is SGHNT, CDR2 YENEEA, per germline. This CDR3 region has 14 residues. V lost 1 base to trimming and J lost 4 bases, with 8 bases between them. The DNA for the CDR3 is TGTGCCAGCAGCTTAGGCGGGCTATACAATGAGCAGTTCTTC. It translates to CASSLGGLYNEQFF.

The rearrangement uses TRBV19 and TRBJ1-1, with 9 positions matching TRBD1. CDR3 length equals 14 residues. In germline, CDR1 is LNHDA, CDR2 SQIVND (reference sequence). The V gene end was trimmed by 7 bases and the J gene end by 10 bases; junction bases not matched to a gene: 13. The CDR3 loop reads CASTVGQGSLGAFF. In DNA, the CDR3 is TGTGCCAGTACTGTGGGACAGGGAAGTCTCGGAGCTTTCTTT.

The chain recombines TRBV18 with TRBJ2-2, with 10 bases matching TRBD1. The V gene's germline CDR1 is KGHSH and CDR2 LQKENI. The V gene end was trimmed by 3 bases and the J gene end by 4 bases; junction bases not matched to a gene: 2. The CDR3 consists of 15 residues. This CDR3 is CASSPGQGSTGELFF. The CDR3 DNA sequence: TGTGCCAGCTCACCGGGACAGGGGTCCACCGGGGAGCTGTTTTTT.

V is TRBV3-1 (or the pseudogene TRBV3-2) and J is TRBJ2-3; weak D call: TRBD1 (6 bases). The CDR3 is made up of 16 amino acids. V gave up 4 bases and J gave up 4 bases, with 18 bases separating them. Germline CDR1 LGHDT, CDR2 YNNKEL (reference sequence). CDR3 coding DNA: TGTGCCAGCAGCCTCGGGACACCACGAAAGGCAGATACGCAGTATTTT. This codes for CASSLGTPRKADTQYF.

The chain is built from TRBV3-1 (or the pseudogene TRBV3-2) and TRBJ1-1; maybe TRBD1 (6 bases). Germline lookup yields CDR1 LGHDT and CDR2 YNNKEL (reference sequence). V was clipped by 6 bases and J by 0 bases, with 11 bases between them. CDR3 size: 14 residues. CDR3 protein: CASRRTEMNTEAFF. CDR3 bases: TGTGCCAGCAGGCGGACAGAAATGAACACTGAAGCTTTCTTT.

This CDR3 reads CASSTGQGADTQYF. The CDR3 nucleotides are TGCGCCAGCAGCACAGGACAGGGTGCAGATACGCAGTATTTT. The chain carries TRBV5-1 and TRBJ2-3; 8 bases agree with TRBD1. This CDR3 contains 14 residues. The ends lost 4 bases at V and 4 bases at J; junction bases unmatched: 5. Germline assignment: CDR1 SGHRS and CDR2 YFSETQ.

The chain recombines TRBV7-9 with TRBJ2-1; D unresolved. V lost 5 bases and J lost 10, with 12 bases in between. The CDR3 is made up of 12 amino acids. Germline V gives CDR1 SEHNR, CDR2 FQNEAQ (reference sequence). The CDR3 region is CASSPMTPEQFF. CDR3 DNA: TGTGCCAGCAGCCCTATGACTCCAGAGCAGTTCTTC.